This TCR beta chain appears in the sequencing data of a study of blood T cell repertoires in COVID-19. Germline trimming cut 7 bases from V and 7 bases from J; bases unmatched to any gene: 9. The length of the CDR3 is 15 residues. Germline V gene lookup returns CDR1 LNHDA and CDR2 SQIVND (reference sequence). Assay: immunoSEQ multiplex PCR; the TCRdb copy retains only in-frame clones and omits some. The sample has around 180,000 clones, about 81% seen once. The V gene is TRBV19, the J gene TRBJ2-2; 10 bases line up with TRBD2. The clonotype originates from a woman older than 75 with COVID-19, enrolled during active disease. Sequencing was done on a sample of peripheral blood. Here the CDR3 DNA reads TGTGCCAGTACCCGGACTAGCGGAAGTAACGGGGAGCTGTTTTTT. It codes for CASTRTSGSNGELFF.